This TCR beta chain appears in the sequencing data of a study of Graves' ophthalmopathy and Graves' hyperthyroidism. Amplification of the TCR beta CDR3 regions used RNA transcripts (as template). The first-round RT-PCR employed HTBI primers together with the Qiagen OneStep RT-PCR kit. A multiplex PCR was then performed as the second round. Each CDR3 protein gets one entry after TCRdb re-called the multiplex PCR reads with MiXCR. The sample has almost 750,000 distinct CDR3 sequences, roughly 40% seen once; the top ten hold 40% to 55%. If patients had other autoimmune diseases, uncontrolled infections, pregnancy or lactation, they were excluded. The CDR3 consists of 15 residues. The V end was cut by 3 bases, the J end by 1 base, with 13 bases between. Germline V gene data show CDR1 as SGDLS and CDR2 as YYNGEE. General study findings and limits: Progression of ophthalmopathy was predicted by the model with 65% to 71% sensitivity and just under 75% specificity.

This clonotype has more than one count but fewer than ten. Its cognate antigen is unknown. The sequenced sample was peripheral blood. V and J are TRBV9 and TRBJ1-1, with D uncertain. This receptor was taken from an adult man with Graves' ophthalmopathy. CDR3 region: CASSASSKGNTEAFF. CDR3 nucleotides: TGTGCCAGCAGCGCCTCCTCGAAGGGGAACACTGAAGCTTTCTTT.